The 24 T cell receptor beta chains in this list originate from one sample, sequenced in a study of CD4 T cells in relation to SARS-CoV-2 and coronaviruses. Measured with immunoSEQ multiplex PCR; TCRdb has only the in-frame clones, and not every one. The sample lists 30,000 to 40,000 clones; around four fifths were seen once. Which antigens these TCRs recognize remains unknown. Sequenced input: memory CD4+ T cells from PBMCs, cultured in vitro. These receptors were collected from an adult with COVID-19.

The chain couples TRBV10-2 to TRBJ2-7; D unresolved. The CDR3 runs 15 residues. The V gene's germline CDR1 is WSHSY and CDR2 SAAADI. V lost 2 bases and J lost 9, with 20 bases in between. CDR3 protein: CASSEPPRAQFRQYF. In DNA, the CDR3 is TGCGCCAGCAGTGAGCCGCCCCGGGCCCAGTTCCGGCAGTACTTC.

The chain is built from TRBV15 and TRBJ2-7; D remains ambiguous. In germline, CDR1 is LNHNV, CDR2 YYDKDF (reference sequence). V was trimmed by 6 bases and J by 2 bases, leaving 17 bases between them. The CDR3 has 15 amino acids. The CDR3 loop is CATSPARTATYEQYF. CDR3 coding DNA: TGTGCCACCAGTCCCGCGAGGACGGCCACCTACGAGCAGTACTTC.

V usage is TRBV14 and J usage is TRBJ2-7; 7 bases map to TRBD1. The germline CDR1 and CDR2 sequences are SGHDN and FVKESK. The CDR3 sequence is 15 residues long. J gave up 4 bases and V 1 base, and 7 bases lay outside the gene matches. The CDR3 DNA is TGTGCCAGCAGCCAAGCGTCCACAGGGGCTTACGAGCAGTACTTC. The encoded protein is CASSQASTGAYEQYF.

The gene calls are TRBV18 and TRBJ1-4, with 7 bases fitting TRBD1. V was pared by 6 bases and J by 4 bases, with 5 bases of the junction left unmatched. The CDR3 spans 14 residues. Germline V gene data show CDR1 as KGHSH and CDR2 as LQKENI. The CDR3 here is CASSTGQLNEKLFF. CDR3 sequence (DNA): TGTGCCAGCTCCACGGGACAGCTTAATGAAAAACTGTTTTTT.

This rearrangement joins TRBV6-5 to TRBJ2-7; D possibly corresponds to TRBD1 (6 bases). V lost 6 bases to trimming and J lost 0 bases, with 9 bases between them. The CDR3 consists of 13 residues. The germline gives CDR1 MNHEY, CDR2 SVGAGI. The CDR3 DNA reads as TGTGCCAGCAGGGCGACAGGCTCCTACGAGCAGTACTTC. This sequence encodes CASRATGSYEQYF.

The V call is TRBV28, the J call TRBJ1-1; D remains unclear. The CDR3 runs 13 residues. The V gene's germline CDR1 is MDHEN and CDR2 SYDVKM. Trimming removed 2 bases from V and 4 bases from J, with 8 bases in between. The DNA for the CDR3 is TGTGCCAGCAGTTTAGGGATCGGCACTGAAGCTTTCTTT. Its protein product is CASSLGIGTEAFF.

V and J are TRBV7-9 and TRBJ2-7, with unresolved D. V was cut by 2 bases and J by 0 bases, with 5 bases left in between. The CDR3 loop spans 13 amino acids. Germline V gene lookup returns CDR1 SEHNR and CDR2 FQNEAQ (reference sequence). This chain's CDR3 is CASSLPSSYEQYF. In DNA, the CDR3 is TGTGCCAGCAGCTTACCTAGCTCCTACGAGCAGTACTTC.

The chain has TRBV27 and TRBJ2-1; D remains ambiguous. This CDR3 spans 15 amino acids. Between the trimmed V and J ends, which lost 3 bases and 1 base, there was a span of 10 bases. CDR1 MNHEY and CDR2 SMNVEV come from the germline V gene (reference sequence). The chain's CDR3 is CASSFPGISYNEQFF. The DNA of the CDR3 is TGTGCCAGCAGTTTTCCTGGGATTTCCTACAATGAGCAGTTCTTC.

V and J are TRBV5-4 and TRBJ2-2; TRBD1 agrees at 7 bases. The germline CDR1 and CDR2 sequences are SGHNT and YYREEE (reference sequence). The V and J ends lost 4 bases and 1 base, in that order; junction bases with no gene match: 10. The CDR3 covers 17 residues. The CDR3 DNA follows: TGTGCCAGCAGCCCGGACGGGACAGCACGGAACACCGGGGAGCTGTTTTTT. Residues: CASSPDGTARNTGELFF.

The V call is TRBV19, the J call TRBJ1-1; 11 nucleotides agree with TRBD1. Trimming cost V 10 bases and J 1 base; bases outside gene matches: 8. CDR3 length equals 15 residues. Germline values: CDR1 LNHDA, CDR2 SQIVND (reference sequence). The CDR3 DNA reads TGTGCCACCCGGGACAGGGGGTATGGGAACACTGAAGCTTTCTTT. Translated: CATRDRGYGNTEAFF.

The chain carries TRBV28 and TRBJ2-3; 9 nucleotides agree with TRBD2. Germline loops: CDR1 MDHEN, CDR2 SYDVKM. After removal of 3 bases from V and 0 bases from J, the junction contained 13 bases not matched to a gene. The length of the CDR3 is 19 residues. DNA of the CDR3: TGTGCCAGCAGTTTGGGGATCCTAGCGGGGAGCACTAGCACAGATACGCAGTATTTT. Translating gives CASSLGILAGSTSTDTQYF.

The chain joins TRBV30 to TRBJ2-5; no clear D gene. V lost 0 bases and J lost 5, with 4 bases in between. The CDR3 loop spans 11 amino acids. CDR1 and CDR2 (germline): GTSNPN, SVGIG (reference sequence). In DNA form, the CDR3 reads TGTGCCTGGAGTGTAGGCGAGACCCAGTACTTC. Protein sequence: CAWSVGETQYF.

This clone came up a few times. J is TRBJ2-5 and V is TRBV7-9; 10 bases are a match to TRBD2. Germline V CDR1 and CDR2: SEHNR, FQNEAQ (reference sequence). This CDR3 spans 15 amino acids. Unmatched junction bases numbered 6, after V lost 2 bases and J lost 6 bases. The CDR3 nucleotides read TGTGCCAGCAGCTTAACTAGCGGGACGGGAAAGACCCAGTACTTC. Translation gives CASSLTSGTGKTQYF.

This clone has a handful of counts. The rearrangement links TRBV5-1 to TRBJ2-2; 7 positions agree with TRBD1. The trim removed 1 base at V and 3 bases at J, leaving 12 bases unmatched. The CDR3 length is 18 residues. Looked up from germline, CDR1 is SGHRS and CDR2 is YFSETQ. The CDR3 loop reads CASSLNTPSGGDTGELFF. Written as DNA, the CDR3 is TGCGCCAGCAGCTTGAACACCCCATCAGGGGGTGACACCGGGGAGCTGTTTTTT.

In the case of this clone: The junction and the germline gene differ at one end; a read error may be behind it. The chain employs TRBV5-5 and TRBJ1-4; a weak D match, TRBD1 (5 bases). Germline lookup yields CDR1 SGHKS and CDR2 YYEKEE (reference sequence). The CDR3 loop spans 14 amino acids. The CDR3 protein is CASTLTATNEKLFF. As DNA, the CDR3 is TGTGCCAGCACCTTGACAGCAACTAATGAAAAACTGTTTTTT.

The DNA of the CDR3 is TGTGCCAGCACACAAAACTCTGGAAACACCATATATTTT. Residues: CASTQNSGNTIYF. V usage is TRBV12-3 or TRBV12-4 and J usage is TRBJ1-3; D unclear. This CDR3 region has 13 residues. Between the trimmed V and J ends, which lost 7 bases and 0 bases, there was a span of 7 bases.

The chain joins TRBV5-4 to TRBJ2-4; D gene ambiguous. V lost 3 bases and J 0 bases, leaving 7 bases between the germline ends. Germline V gene data show CDR1 as SGHNT and CDR2 as YYREEE (reference sequence). The CDR3 is 14 amino acids. This CDR3 is CASSSYLAKNIQYF. In DNA form, the CDR3 reads TGTGCCAGCAGCTCATATCTAGCCAAAAACATTCAGTACTTC.

This clone was seen only a few times. The gene calls are TRBV3-1 (or the pseudogene TRBV3-2) and TRBJ2-3, with a tentative D call TRBD2 (5 bases). Germline CDR1 is LGHDT and CDR2 is YNNKEL (reference sequence). The CDR3 runs 16 residues. Trimming took off 1 base at V and 3 bases at J, with 14 bases between the two ends. The CDR3 spells CASSQVERDLTDTQYF. CDR3 coding DNA: TGTGCCAGCAGCCAAGTTGAACGGGATTTGACAGATACGCAGTATTTT.

V usage is TRBV5-1 and J usage is TRBJ2-5; 7 positions agree with TRBD2. J was trimmed by 2 bases and V by 0 bases; bases with no gene match: 10. Germline-derived CDR1 and CDR2 are SGHRS and YFSETQ. The CDR3 is made up of 17 amino acids. CDR3 protein: CASSLGLSGAGQETQYF. The CDR3 DNA reads TGCGCCAGCAGCTTGGGTCTATCGGGAGCGGGACAAGAGACCCAGTACTTC. Supplemented by reference TRBV5-1 and TRBJ2-5, the full variable domain reads KAGVTQTPRYLIKTRGQQVTLSCSPISGHRSVSWYQQTPGQGLQFLFEYFSETQRNKGNFPGRFSGRQFSNSRSEMNVSTLELGDSALYLCASSLGLSGAGQETQYFGPGTRLLVL.

The chain uses TRBV6-1 and TRBJ2-1, with TRBD2 as a possible D gene (5 bases). Germline CDR1 reads MNHNS; CDR2 reads SASEGT. This CDR3 is built from 14 residues. Trimming took off 2 bases at V and 6 bases at J, with 11 bases between the two ends. The CDR3 here is CASSENWRPNEQFF. The CDR3, as DNA: TGTGCCAGCAGTGAAAACTGGAGGCCCAATGAGCAGTTCTTC.

The chain joins TRBV27 to TRBJ1-1, with TRBD1 matching 9 bases. CDR1 MNHEY and CDR2 SMNVEV come from the germline V gene (reference sequence). The CDR3 totals 15 residues. With V trimmed by 5 bases and J by 1 base, 5 bases remained unmatched. In DNA form, the CDR3 reads TGTGCCAGCAGTAGATGGACAGGGGAGAACACTGAAGCTTTCTTT. Translated, it gives CASSRWTGENTEAFF.

The chain uses TRBV27 and TRBJ2-7; D not resolved. The CDR3 loop spans 12 amino acids. The ends were cut back, 6 bases at V and 5 bases at J, with 11 bases in the middle. The germline CDR1 and CDR2 sequences are MNHEY and SMNVEV (reference sequence). CDR3 sequence (DNA): TGTGCCAGCAGGGGTAGAATTCACGAGCAGTACTTC. It specifies CASRGRIHEQYF.

This chain joins TRBV19 and TRBJ2-2; TRBD1 might be the D (6 bases). Germline lookup yields CDR1 LNHDA and CDR2 SQIVND (reference sequence). There are 13 residues in the CDR3. The germline V and J ends were trimmed by 7 bases and 6 bases, with 12 bases remaining between them. The CDR3 reads CASTVAGAGELFF. CDR3 DNA: TGTGCCAGTACTGTCGCAGGGGCCGGGGAGCTGTTTTTT.

This clone was detected once. J is TRBJ2-3 and V is TRBV5-1; no clear D gene. The germline V and J ends were trimmed by 3 bases and 2 bases, with 13 bases remaining between them. CDR1 is SGHRS and CDR2 is YFSETQ in the germline V gene. This CDR3 contains 15 residues. The CDR3 protein is CASSYQAQSTDTQYF. The DNA for the CDR3 is TGCGCCAGCAGCTACCAGGCTCAATCCACAGATACGCAGTATTTT.